The sequence of this TCR beta chain was determined in a study of cytotoxic CD8 clonotypes in ibrutinib-treated CLL. Study-level points and caveats: Clonotypes that were public were uncommon, and they contracted or stayed stable on treatment. Baseline-level clonality went beyond age-matched healthy donors and moved in step with circulating CD8+ T-cell counts. Clonality showed a rise at ibrutinib response that reversed toward baseline at progression.

The planned depth of sequencing spanned 1 in 200,000 to 1 in 1 million T cells. Assay: immunoSEQ multiplex PCR; the TCRdb copy retains only in-frame clones and omits some. The data contain roughly 180,000 clones, under 90% of them singletons. With regard to this clone: Its antigen is not identified.

Looked up from germline, CDR1 is MDHEN and CDR2 is SYDVKM. V was cut by 3 bases and J by 0 bases, with 14 bases left in between. The CDR3 is 17 residues long. The receptor was isolated from a human donor with chronic lymphocytic leukemia. Source: PBMCs, taken after 24 months of ibrutinib treatment. V and J are TRBV28 and TRBJ1-4, with no clear D. CDR3 nucleotides: TGTGCCAGCAGTTTCATTAGCAGCTATGCAACTAATGAAAAACTGTTTTTT. Protein sequence: CASSFISSYATNEKLFF. The whole variable domain, filled in from reference TRBV28 and TRBJ1-4, reads DVKVTQSSRYLVKRTGEKVFLECVQDMDHENMFWYRQDPGLGLRLIYFSYDVKMKEKGDIPEGYSVSREKKERFSLILESASTNQTSMYLCASSFISSYATNEKLFFGSGTQLSVL.